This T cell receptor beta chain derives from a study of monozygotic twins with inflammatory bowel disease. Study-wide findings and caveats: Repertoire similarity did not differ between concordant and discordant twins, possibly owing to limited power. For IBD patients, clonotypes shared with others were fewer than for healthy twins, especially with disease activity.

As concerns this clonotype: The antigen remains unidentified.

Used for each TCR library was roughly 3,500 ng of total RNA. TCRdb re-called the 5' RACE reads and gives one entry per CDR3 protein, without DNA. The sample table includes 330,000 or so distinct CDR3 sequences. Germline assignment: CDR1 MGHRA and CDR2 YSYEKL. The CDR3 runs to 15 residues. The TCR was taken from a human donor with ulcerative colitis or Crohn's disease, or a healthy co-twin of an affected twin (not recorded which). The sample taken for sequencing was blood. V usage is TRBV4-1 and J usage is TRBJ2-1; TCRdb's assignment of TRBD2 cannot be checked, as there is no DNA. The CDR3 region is CASSQAWTSGNEQFF.